Ten or more counts support the clone carrying this T cell receptor (beta chain). RNA was extracted and reverse transcribed into cDNA as the sequencing template. The protocol was immunoSEQ multiplex PCR, while the TCRdb copy is restricted to in-frame clones and leaves out a portion. The sample contains a few hundred thousand clones, approximately 40% of which appear only once. The treatment is: oral pan-JAK inhibitor, 5-10 mg twice daily. This sample was included in a study of CD8+ T cells in alopecia areata. CDR3 length equals 13 residues. The V end lost 4 bases, the J end lost 7 bases, and 11 bases lay between the germline ends. The germline V gene has CDR1 MRHNA and CDR2 SNTAGT.

This TCR derives from a human donor with alopecia areata. The chain carries TRBV6-4 and TRBJ2-1; D is ambiguous. The sequencing used CD4+ T cells sorted from blood, collected at approximately week 36, from a patient treated with tofacitinib. CDR3 coding DNA: TGTGCCAGCAGTGTCTGGCAGGCGAATGAGCAGTTCTTC. This gives the protein CASSVWQANEQFF.